A single sample gave rise to the 12 T cell receptor beta chains below, sequenced in a study of blood T cells in healthy people across ages. A J-beta primer mix and a sample-barcoded 5' primer were used in a second PCR of about 6 to 12 cycles. MiXCR, applied by TCRdb to the 5' RACE reads, yields one record per CDR3 protein. The table has around 1.5 million distinct CDR3 sequences, roughly 40% seen once. The sequencing sample was made of blood. All receptors come from a woman aged 18-30 years in good health.

This clonotype was seen a few times. The rearrangement links TRBV25-1 to TRBJ1-1; no definite D call. CDR3 length: 13 residues. Trimming took off 1 base at V and 0 bases at J, with 3 bases between the two ends. Germline V gene data show CDR1 as MGHDK and CDR2 as SYGVNS. CDR3 DNA: TGTGCCAGCAGTGAATTAGTGAACACTGAAGCTTTCTTT. Its translation: CASSELVNTEAFF.

The V and J genes are TRBV20-1 and TRBJ2-1, with TRBD2 identical over 9 bases. The CDR3 is 14 residues long. CDR1 is DFQATT and CDR2 is SNEGSKA in the germline V gene (reference sequence). J gave up 3 bases and V 5 bases, and 5 bases lay outside the gene matches. The CDR3 nucleotides read TGCAGTGCTGGTAGCGGGGGCCTCTACAATGAGCAGTTCTTC. Translation: CSAGSGGLYNEQFF.

This sequence joins TRBV19 and TRBJ2-4; 8 nucleotides line up with TRBD1. There are 17 residues in the CDR3. Germline lookup yields CDR1 LNHDA and CDR2 SQIVND (reference sequence). V lost 5 bases and J lost 4; bases outside the gene matches: 13. As DNA, the CDR3 is TGTGCCAGTAGTCCTACCCCCCGGGACAGGCTGAAAAACATTCAGTACTTC. Its protein is CASSPTPRDRLKNIQYF.

The chain couples TRBV3-1 to TRBJ2-5; TRBD2 matches at 14 bases. With 3 bases clipped from V and 11 bases from J, the junction kept 11 bases outside the gene matches. Germline V lookup: CDR1 LGHDT, CDR2 YNNKEL (reference sequence). The CDR3 has 16 residues. The chain's CDR3 is CASSHSTSGRAGEQYF. DNA of the CDR3: TGTGCCAGCAGCCACTCGACTAGCGGGAGGGCCGGAGAGCAGTACTTC.

This chain uses TRBV7-8 with TRBJ2-7; TRBD2 might be the D (5 bases). The CDR3 extends over 14 amino acids. CDR1 SGHVS and CDR2 FQNEAQ come from the germline V gene. Trimming took 5 bases from V and 2 from J, leaving 13 bases between them. CDR3 bases: TGTGCCAGCAGCCATCCGGGGAAAACCTACGAGCAGTACTTC. It encodes CASSHPGKTYEQYF.

The chain couples TRBV11-2 to TRBJ1-1, with D unclear. V was clipped by 2 bases and J by 3 bases, with 13 bases between them. The CDR3 sequence is 15 residues long. CDR1 and CDR2 (germline): SGHAT, FQNNGV. CDR3 in DNA: TGTGCCAGCAGCTTACCGTCGGGAACAGACACTGAAGCTTTCTTT. As protein: CASSLPSGTDTEAFF.

The chain employs TRBV4-1 and TRBJ2-5, with D perhaps TRBD1 or TRBD2 (6 bases each). The CDR3 is 16 amino acids. Germline CDR1 reads MGHRA; CDR2 reads YSYEKL. V lost 1 base and J lost 11, with 23 bases in between. DNA for the CDR3: TGCGCCAGCAGCCAAGTAGGGGGAGGCAGTAGGAATGAGCAGTACTTC. Protein: CASSQVGGGSRNEQYF.

The genes are TRBV7-3 and TRBJ2-3, with D maybe TRBD1 (6 bases). The germline CDR1 and CDR2 sequences are SGHTA and FQGTGA. The V end lost 1 base, the J end lost 3 bases, and 17 bases lay between the germline ends. This CDR3 region has 17 residues. The CDR3 nucleotides read TGTGCCAGCAGCTTAATCCCGGTGCCAGGGACAACAGATACGCAGTATTTT. Translation gives CASSLIPVPGTTDTQYF.

This clonotype was counted a few times. The V and J genes are TRBV20-1 and TRBJ2-7, with 9 bases matching TRBD1. The CDR3 is made up of 15 amino acids. Trimming at V came to 4 bases and at J to 0 bases, leaving 7 bases not matched to a gene. Germline V CDR1 and CDR2: DFQATT, SNEGSKA (reference sequence). The chain's CDR3 is CSATSGTGFSYEQYF. The CDR3 nucleotides read TGCAGTGCTACCTCCGGGACAGGGTTCTCCTACGAGCAGTACTTC.

The chain has TRBV9 and TRBJ2-1, with 7 bases matching TRBD2. J gave up 0 bases and V 3 bases, and 6 bases lay outside the gene matches. The CDR3 consists of 16 residues. Germline CDR1 reads SGDLS; CDR2 reads YYNGEE. As DNA, the CDR3 is TGTGCCAGCAGCGAATCAGCGGGGAGCTCCTACAATGAGCAGTTCTTC. Translating it yields CASSESAGSSYNEQFF.

This clonotype has a handful of counts. This rearrangement joins TRBV20-1 to TRBJ1-5; tentative D call: TRBD1 (5 bases). Per germline, CDR1 DFQATT and CDR2 SNEGSKA (reference sequence). V shed 0 bases and J shed 2 bases, with 14 bases lying between them. The CDR3 is 16 amino acids. The CDR3 spells CSARDREGSGNQPQHF. In nucleotides, the CDR3 is TGCAGTGCTAGAGACAGGGAGGGAAGTGGCAATCAGCCCCAGCATTTT.

This clonotype was observed a handful of times. The J gene is TRBJ2-7, the V gene TRBV27; 9 positions agree with TRBD1. After removal of 4 bases from V and 5 bases from J, the junction contained 12 bases not matched to a gene. Germline V gene lookup returns CDR1 MNHEY and CDR2 SMNVEV (reference sequence). The CDR3 spans 16 residues. Written as DNA, the CDR3 is TGTGCCAGCAGTTCCTATCGACAGGGGGTTTACCACGAGCAGTACTTC. Translated: CASSSYRQGVYHEQYF.